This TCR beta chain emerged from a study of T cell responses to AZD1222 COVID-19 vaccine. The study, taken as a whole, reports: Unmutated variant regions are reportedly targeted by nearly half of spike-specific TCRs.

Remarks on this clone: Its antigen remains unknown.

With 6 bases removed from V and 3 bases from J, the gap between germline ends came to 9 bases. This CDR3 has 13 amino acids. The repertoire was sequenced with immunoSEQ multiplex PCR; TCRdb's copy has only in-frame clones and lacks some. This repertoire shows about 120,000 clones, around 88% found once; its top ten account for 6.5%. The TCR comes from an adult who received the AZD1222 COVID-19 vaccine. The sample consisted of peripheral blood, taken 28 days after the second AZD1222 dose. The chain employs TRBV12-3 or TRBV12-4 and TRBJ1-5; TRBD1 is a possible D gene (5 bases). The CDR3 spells CASSQGINQPQHF. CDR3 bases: TGTGCCAGCAGCCAGGGCATCAATCAGCCCCAGCATTTT.